This TCR beta chain came from a study of cytomegalovirus exposure and HLA in healthy donors. The PCR ran on 60 Vbeta and 13 Jbeta primers. Using immunoSEQ multiplex PCR, the repertoire was profiled, and TCRdb retains in-frame clones only, with some absent. The sample has 130,000 to 150,000 clones; 70% to 85% are singletons. In germline, CDR1 is MGHRA, CDR2 YSYEKL. The CDR3 extends over 15 amino acids. The V segment lost 3 bases and the J segment 3 bases; nucleotides outside the gene matches: 6. The TCR originated in a woman in her fifties or sixties in good health and CMV-seropositive. The material sequenced was PBMCs. This chain uses TRBV4-1 with TRBJ2-7; 9 nucleotides match TRBD2. The CDR3 sequence: CASSQGVLAGYEQYF. CDR3 nucleotide sequence: TGCGCCAGCAGCCAGGGCGTACTAGCGGGCTACGAGCAGTACTTC.